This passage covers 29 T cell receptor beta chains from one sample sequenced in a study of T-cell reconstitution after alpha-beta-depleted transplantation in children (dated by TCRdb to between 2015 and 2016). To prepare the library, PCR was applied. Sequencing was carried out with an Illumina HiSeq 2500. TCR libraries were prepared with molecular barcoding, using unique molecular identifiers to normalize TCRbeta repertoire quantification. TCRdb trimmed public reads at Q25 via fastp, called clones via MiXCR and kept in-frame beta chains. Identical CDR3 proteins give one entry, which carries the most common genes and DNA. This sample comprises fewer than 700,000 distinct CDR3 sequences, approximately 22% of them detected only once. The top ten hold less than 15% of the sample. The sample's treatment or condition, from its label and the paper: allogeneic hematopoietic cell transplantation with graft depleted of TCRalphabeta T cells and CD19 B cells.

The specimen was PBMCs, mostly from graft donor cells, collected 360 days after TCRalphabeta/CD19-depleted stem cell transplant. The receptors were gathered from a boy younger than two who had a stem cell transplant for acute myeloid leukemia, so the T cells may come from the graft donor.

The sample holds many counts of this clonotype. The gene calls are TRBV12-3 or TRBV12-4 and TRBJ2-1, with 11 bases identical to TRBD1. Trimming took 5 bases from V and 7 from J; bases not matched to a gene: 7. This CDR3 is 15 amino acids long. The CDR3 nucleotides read TGTGCCAGCAGTCTCTCCGGGACAGGGGGAAATGAGCAGTTCTTC. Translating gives CASSLSGTGGNEQFF.

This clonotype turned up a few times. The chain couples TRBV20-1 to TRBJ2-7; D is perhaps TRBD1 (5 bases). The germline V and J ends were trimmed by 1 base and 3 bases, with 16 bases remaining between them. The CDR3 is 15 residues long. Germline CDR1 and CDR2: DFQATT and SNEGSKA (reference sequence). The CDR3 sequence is CSARVPREIGYEQYF. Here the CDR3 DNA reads TGCAGTGCTAGAGTACCCAGGGAAATCGGCTACGAGCAGTACTTC.

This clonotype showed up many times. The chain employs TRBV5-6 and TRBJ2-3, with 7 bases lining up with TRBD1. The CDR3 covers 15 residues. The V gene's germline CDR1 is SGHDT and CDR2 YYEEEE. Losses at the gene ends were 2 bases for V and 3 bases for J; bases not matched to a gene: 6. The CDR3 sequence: CASSLQGSGTDTQYF. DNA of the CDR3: TGTGCCAGCAGCTTACAGGGGTCGGGGACAGATACGCAGTATTTT.

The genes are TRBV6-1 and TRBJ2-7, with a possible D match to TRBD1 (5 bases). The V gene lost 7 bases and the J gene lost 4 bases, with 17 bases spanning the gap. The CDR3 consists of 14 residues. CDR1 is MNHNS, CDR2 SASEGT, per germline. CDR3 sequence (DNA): TGTGCCAGCACCCTCAGGGCGCTGGGGTACGAGCAGTACGTC. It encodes CASTLRALGYEQYV.

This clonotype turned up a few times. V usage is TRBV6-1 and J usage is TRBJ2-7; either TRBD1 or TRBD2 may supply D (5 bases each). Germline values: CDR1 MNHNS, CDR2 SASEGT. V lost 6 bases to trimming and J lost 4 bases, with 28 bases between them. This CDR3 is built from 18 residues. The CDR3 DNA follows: TGTGCCAGCAGCCAAACTCACATCCCGGGACGCTATGGGTACGAGCAGTACTTC. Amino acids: CASSQTHIPGRYGYEQYF.

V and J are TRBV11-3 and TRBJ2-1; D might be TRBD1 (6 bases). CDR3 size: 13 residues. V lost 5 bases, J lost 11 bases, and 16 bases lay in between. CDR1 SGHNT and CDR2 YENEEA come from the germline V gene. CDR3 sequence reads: CASSPSYRDKQFF. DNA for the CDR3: TGTGCCAGCAGCCCATCTTACCGGGACAAGCAGTTCTTC.

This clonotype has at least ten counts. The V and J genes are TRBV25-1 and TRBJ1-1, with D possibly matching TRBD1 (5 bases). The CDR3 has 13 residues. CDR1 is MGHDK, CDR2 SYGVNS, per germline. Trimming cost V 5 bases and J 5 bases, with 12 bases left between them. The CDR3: CASSQGWGTEAFF. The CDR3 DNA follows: TGTGCCAGCAGTCAGGGCTGGGGTACTGAAGCTTTCTTT.

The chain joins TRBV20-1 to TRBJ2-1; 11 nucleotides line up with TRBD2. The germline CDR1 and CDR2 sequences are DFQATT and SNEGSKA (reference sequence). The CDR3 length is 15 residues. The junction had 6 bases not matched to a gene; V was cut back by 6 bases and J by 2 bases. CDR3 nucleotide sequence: TGCAGTGCCCAGACTAGCGGGGCGACCTACAATGAGCAGTTCTTC. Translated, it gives CSAQTSGATYNEQFF.

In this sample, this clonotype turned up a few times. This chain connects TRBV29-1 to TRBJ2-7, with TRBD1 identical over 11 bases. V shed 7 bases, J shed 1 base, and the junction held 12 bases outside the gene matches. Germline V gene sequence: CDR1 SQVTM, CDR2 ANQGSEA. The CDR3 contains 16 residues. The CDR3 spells CSGSRGTGGRSYEQYF. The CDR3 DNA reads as TGCAGCGGTAGCCGGGGGACAGGGGGAAGGTCCTACGAGCAGTACTTC.

The CDR3 loop reads CASSPRNRGRVSYEQYF. DNA for the CDR3: TGTGCCAGTAGTCCCAGAAACAGGGGGCGCGTCTCCTACGAGCAGTACTTC. The genes are TRBV19 and TRBJ2-7; 9 bases line up with TRBD1. V gave up 5 bases and J gave up 0 bases; unmatched junction bases: 11. The length of the CDR3 is 17 residues. Germline-derived CDR1 and CDR2 are LNHDA and SQIVND (reference sequence).

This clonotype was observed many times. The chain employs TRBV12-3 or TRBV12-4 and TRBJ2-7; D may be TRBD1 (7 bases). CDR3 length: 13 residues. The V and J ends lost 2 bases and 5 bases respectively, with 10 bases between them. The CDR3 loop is CASSLQGGDEQYV. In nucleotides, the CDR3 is TGTGCCAGCAGTTTACAGGGGGGTGACGAGCAGTACGTC.

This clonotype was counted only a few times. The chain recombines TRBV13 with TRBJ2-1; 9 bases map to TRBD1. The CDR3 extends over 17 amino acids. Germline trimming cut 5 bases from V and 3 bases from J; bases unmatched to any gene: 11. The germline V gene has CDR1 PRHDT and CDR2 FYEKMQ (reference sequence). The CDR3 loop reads CASSPRTGVRGYNEQFF. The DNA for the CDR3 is TGTGCCAGCAGCCCCCGGACAGGGGTTCGGGGCTACAATGAGCAGTTCTTC. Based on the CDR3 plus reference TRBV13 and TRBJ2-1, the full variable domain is AAGVIQSPRHLIKEKRETATLKCYPIPRHDTVYWYQQGPGQDPQFLISFYEKMQSDKGSIPDRFSAQQFSDYHSELNMSSLELGDSALYFCASSPRTGVRGYNEQFFGPGTRLTVL.

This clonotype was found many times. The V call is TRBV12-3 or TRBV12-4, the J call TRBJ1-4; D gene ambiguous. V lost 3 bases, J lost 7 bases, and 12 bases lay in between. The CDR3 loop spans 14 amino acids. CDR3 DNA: TGTGCCAGCAGTTTTCGCGGAGTCCGTGAAAAACTGTTTTTT. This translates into CASSFRGVREKLFF.

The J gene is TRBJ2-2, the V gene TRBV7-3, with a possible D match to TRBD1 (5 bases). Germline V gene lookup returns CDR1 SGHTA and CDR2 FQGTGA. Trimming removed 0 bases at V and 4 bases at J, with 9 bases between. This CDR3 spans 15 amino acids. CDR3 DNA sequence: TGTGCCAGCAGCTTAACCTACAGGTTCACCGGGGAGCTGTTTTTT. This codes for CASSLTYRFTGELFF. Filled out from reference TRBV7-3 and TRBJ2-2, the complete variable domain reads GAGVSQTPSNKVTEKGKYVELRCDPISGHTALYWYRQSLGQGPEFLIYFQGTGAADDSGLPNDRFFAVRPEGSVSTLKIQRTERGDSAVYLCASSLTYRFTGELFFGEGSRLTVL.

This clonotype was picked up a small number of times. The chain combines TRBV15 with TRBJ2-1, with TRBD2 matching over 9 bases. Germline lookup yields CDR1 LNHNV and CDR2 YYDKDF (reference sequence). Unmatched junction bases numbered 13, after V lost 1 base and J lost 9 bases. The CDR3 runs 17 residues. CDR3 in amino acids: CATSRGILGGGAGEQFF. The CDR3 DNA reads TGTGCCACCAGCAGAGGAATACTCGGCGGGGGGGCAGGTGAGCAGTTCTTC.

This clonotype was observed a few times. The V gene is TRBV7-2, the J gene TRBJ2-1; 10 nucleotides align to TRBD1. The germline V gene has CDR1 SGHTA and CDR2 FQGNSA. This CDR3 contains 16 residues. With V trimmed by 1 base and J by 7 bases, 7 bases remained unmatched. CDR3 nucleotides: TGTGCCAGCAGCTTAGGTCCGGGACAGGGGTGGAATGAGCAGTTCTTC. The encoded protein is CASSLGPGQGWNEQFF.

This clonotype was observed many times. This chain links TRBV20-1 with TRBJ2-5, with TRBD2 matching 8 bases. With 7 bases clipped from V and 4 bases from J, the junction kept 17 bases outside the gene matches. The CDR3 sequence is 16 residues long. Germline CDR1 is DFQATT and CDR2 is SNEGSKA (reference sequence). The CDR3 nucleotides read TGCAGTGGTACCCACAGCAACGGGGGGGCACGAGAGACCCAGTACTTC. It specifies CSGTHSNGGARETQYF.

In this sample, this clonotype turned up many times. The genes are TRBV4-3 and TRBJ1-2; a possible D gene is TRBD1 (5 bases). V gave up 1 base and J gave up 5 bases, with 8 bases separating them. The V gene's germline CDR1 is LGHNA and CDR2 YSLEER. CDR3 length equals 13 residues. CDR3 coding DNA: TGCGCCAGCAGCCAAGCGGGGCGATATGGCTACACCTTC. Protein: CASSQAGRYGYTF.

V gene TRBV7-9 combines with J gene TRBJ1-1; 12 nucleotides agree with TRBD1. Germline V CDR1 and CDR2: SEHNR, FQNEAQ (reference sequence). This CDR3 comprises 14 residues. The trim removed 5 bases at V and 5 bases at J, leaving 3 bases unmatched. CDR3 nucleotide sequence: TGTGCCAGCAGCGGGACAGGGGGCCATACTGAAGCTTTCTTT. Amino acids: CASSGTGGHTEAFF.

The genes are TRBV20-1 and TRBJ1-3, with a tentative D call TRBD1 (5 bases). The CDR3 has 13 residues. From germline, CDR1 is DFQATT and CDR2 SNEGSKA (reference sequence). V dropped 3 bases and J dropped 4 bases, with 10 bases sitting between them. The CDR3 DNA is TGCAGTGCTAGGTCATGGGGGGGAAACACCATATATTTT. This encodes CSARSWGGNTIYF.

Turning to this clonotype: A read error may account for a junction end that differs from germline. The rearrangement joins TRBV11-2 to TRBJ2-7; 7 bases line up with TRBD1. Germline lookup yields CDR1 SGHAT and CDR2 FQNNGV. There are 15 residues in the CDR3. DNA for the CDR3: TGTGCCAGAAGCTTAACGTCGGGACAGTACTACGAGCAGTACTTC. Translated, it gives CARSLTSGQYYEQYF.

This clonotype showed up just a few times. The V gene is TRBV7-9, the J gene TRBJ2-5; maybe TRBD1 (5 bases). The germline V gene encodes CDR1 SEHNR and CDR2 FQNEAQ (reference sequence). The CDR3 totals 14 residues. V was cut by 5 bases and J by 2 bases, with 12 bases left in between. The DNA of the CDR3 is TGTGCCAGCAGCCCCAGGACACCTCAAGAGACCCAGTACTTC. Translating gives CASSPRTPQETQYF.

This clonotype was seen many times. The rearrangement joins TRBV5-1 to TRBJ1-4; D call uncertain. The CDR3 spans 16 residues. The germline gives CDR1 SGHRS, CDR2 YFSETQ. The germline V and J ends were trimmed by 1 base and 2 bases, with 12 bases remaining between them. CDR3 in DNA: TGCGCCAGCAGCTTGAATGACCCATCTACTAATGAAAAACTGTTTTTT. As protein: CASSLNDPSTNEKLFF.

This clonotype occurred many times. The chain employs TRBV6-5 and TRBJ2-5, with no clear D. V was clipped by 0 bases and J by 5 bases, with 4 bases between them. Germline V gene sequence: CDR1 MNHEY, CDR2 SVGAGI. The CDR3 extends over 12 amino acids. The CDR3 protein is CASSYSRETQYF. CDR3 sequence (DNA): TGTGCCAGCAGTTACTCTCGTGAGACCCAGTACTTC.

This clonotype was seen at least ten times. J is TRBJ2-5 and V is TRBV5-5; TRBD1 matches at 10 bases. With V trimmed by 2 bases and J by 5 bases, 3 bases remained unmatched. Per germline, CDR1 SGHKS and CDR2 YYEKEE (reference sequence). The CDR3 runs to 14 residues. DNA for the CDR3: TGTGCCAGCAGCTTCGACAGGGGGCTTGAGACCCAGTACTTC. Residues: CASSFDRGLETQYF.

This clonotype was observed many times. The CDR3 protein is CASSRRAGDTQYF. In DNA form, the CDR3 reads TGTGCCAGCAGCCGCCGCGCCGGGGATACGCAGTATTTT. The V gene is TRBV5-6, the J gene TRBJ2-3; no clear D. The CDR3 length is 13 residues. Germline CDR1 SGHDT, CDR2 YYEEEE. Trimming took 4 bases from V and 6 from J, leaving 12 bases between them.

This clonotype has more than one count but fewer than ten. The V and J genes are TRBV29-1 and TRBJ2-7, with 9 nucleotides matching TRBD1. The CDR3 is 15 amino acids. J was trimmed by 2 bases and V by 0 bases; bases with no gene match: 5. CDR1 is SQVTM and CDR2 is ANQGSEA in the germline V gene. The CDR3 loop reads CSVEDPGQGAYEQYF. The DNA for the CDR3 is TGCAGCGTTGAAGACCCGGGACAGGGAGCCTACGAGCAGTACTTC.

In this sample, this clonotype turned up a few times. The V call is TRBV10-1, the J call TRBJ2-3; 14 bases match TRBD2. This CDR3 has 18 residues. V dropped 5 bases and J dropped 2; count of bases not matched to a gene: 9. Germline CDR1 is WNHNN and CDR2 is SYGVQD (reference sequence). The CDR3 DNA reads TGCGCCAGCAGTTCGGGACTAGCGGGGGCGTTTTTCACAGATACGCAGTATTTT. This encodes CASSSGLAGAFFTDTQYF.

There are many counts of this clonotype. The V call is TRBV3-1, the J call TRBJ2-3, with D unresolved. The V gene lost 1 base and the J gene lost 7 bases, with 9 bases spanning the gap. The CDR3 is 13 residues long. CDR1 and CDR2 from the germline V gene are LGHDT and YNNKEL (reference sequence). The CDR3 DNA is TGTGCCAGCAGCCAAGGCGGCCGGAATACGCAGTATTTT. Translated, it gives CASSQGGRNTQYF.